The 23 T cell receptor beta chains below all came from one sample that was sequenced in a study of technical replicates of blood from a handful of donors. Libraries were prepared by immunoSEQ multiplex PCR; TCRdb keeps only in-frame clonotypes and omits some of them. The sample comprises roughly 68,000 clones, approximately 86% of which are singletons, and under 6.5% rests with the top ten. Sequencing input: PBMCs. The receptors shown here come from a human donor in good health. Some clones in this sample may be carry-over from other donors' samples.

The chain combines TRBV9 with TRBJ2-1; 8 bases are shared with TRBD2. CDR3 length: 14 amino acids. Germline V CDR1 and CDR2: SGDLS, YYNGEE. The J segment lost 2 bases and the V segment lost 4 bases, leaving 2 bases of the junction unmatched. The CDR3 sequence: CASSPGGAYNEQFF. For the CDR3, the DNA is TGTGCCAGCAGCCCGGGAGGGGCCTACAATGAGCAGTTCTTC.

The J gene is TRBJ1-1, the V gene TRBV11-1; 9 nucleotides align to TRBD1. The CDR3 runs to 15 residues. J gave up 3 bases and V 2 bases, and 4 bases lay outside the gene matches. The germline V gene encodes CDR1 SGHAT and CDR2 FQDESV (reference sequence). The CDR3 DNA reads as TGTGCCAGCAGCTTAACAGGGGGCAGGGACACTGAAGCTTTCTTT. As protein: CASSLTGGRDTEAFF. Drawing the rest from reference TRBV11-1 and TRBJ1-1, the complete variable domain is EAEVAQSPRYKITEKSQAVAFWCDPISGHATLYWYRQILGQGPELLVQFQDESVVDDSQLPKDRFSAERLKGVDSTLKIQPAELGDSAMYLCASSLTGGRDTEAFFGQGTRLTVV.

This clone was seen a few times. V and J are TRBV20-1 and TRBJ2-7, with 8 bases lining up with TRBD1. Germline V gives CDR1 DFQATT, CDR2 SNEGSKA (reference sequence). The length of the CDR3 is 11 residues. V gave up 6 bases and J gave up 9 bases; unmatched junction bases: 7. The CDR3 region has the DNA TGCAGTGCAAACGGACAGGGTCGGCAGTACTTC. It is translated as CSANGQGRQYF.

The chain links TRBV30 to TRBJ1-5; D call uncertain. Trimming removed 4 bases at V and 0 bases at J, with 7 bases between. The CDR3 length is 13 residues. Per the germline V gene, CDR1 is GTSNPN and CDR2 is SVGIG (reference sequence). This CDR3 is CAWTRDSNQPQHF. CDR3 bases: TGTGCCTGGACGCGGGATAGCAATCAGCCCCAGCATTTT.

The chain uses TRBV6-5 and TRBJ1-5; D is unclear. V lost 0 bases and J 7 bases, leaving 7 bases between the germline ends. This CDR3 has 13 residues. Germline V gives CDR1 MNHEY, CDR2 SVGAGI. The CDR3 sequence is CASSYSSEQPQHF. The CDR3 DNA follows: TGTGCCAGCAGTTACTCTAGCGAGCAGCCCCAGCATTTT.

The rearrangement uses TRBV5-4 and TRBJ1-1; D not resolved. Germline lookup yields CDR1 SGHNT and CDR2 YYREEE (reference sequence). The CDR3 covers 14 residues. Trimming removed 4 bases at V and 3 bases at J, with 13 bases between. In DNA form, the CDR3 reads TGTGCCAGCAGCCTAGCCCTCCGGGACACTGAAGCTTTCTTT. This codes for CASSLALRDTEAFF.

This clone has a single count. The V gene is TRBV5-1, the J gene TRBJ1-4; D is perhaps TRBD1 (6 bases). The CDR3 spans 15 residues. V was trimmed by 0 bases and J by 8 bases, leaving 14 bases between them. Germline V gene sequence: CDR1 SGHRS, CDR2 YFSETQ. CDR3 region: CASSLAGTRGEKLFF. CDR3 in DNA: TGCGCCAGCAGCTTGGCCGGGACAAGAGGGGAAAAACTGTTTTTT.

V gene TRBV11-2 combines with J gene TRBJ2-5; TRBD1 matches 7 bases. CDR1 is SGHAT and CDR2 is FQNNGV in the germline V gene. V dropped 3 bases and J dropped 3; count of bases not matched to a gene: 1. The CDR3 runs to 13 residues. This CDR3 reads CASSLGQKETQYF. DNA for the CDR3: TGTGCCAGCAGCTTGGGACAGAAAGAGACCCAGTACTTC.

The chain is built from TRBV9 and TRBJ2-3; no firm D call. Per germline, CDR1 SGDLS and CDR2 YYNGEE. This CDR3 is 13 amino acids long. The germline V and J ends were trimmed by 3 bases and 0 bases, with 5 bases remaining between them. This CDR3 reads CASSDRSTDTQYF. The CDR3 region has the DNA TGTGCCAGCAGCGACCGGAGCACAGATACGCAGTATTTT. Based on the CDR3 plus reference TRBV9 and TRBJ2-3, the full variable domain is DSGVTQTPKHLITATGQRVTLRCSPRSGDLSVYWYQQSLDQGLQFLIQYYNGEERAKGNILERFSAQQFPDLHSELNLSSLELGDSALYFCASSDRSTDTQYFGPGTRLTVL.

V and J are TRBV18 and TRBJ2-1; 10 bases are shared with TRBD2. CDR3 length: 16 amino acids. Germline V gives CDR1 KGHSH, CDR2 LQKENI. The V and J ends lost 0 bases and 8 bases, in that order; junction bases with no gene match: 7. The CDR3 nucleotides read TGTGCCAGCTCACCACCTGTAAGCGGGAGGGGATATGAGCAGTTCTTC. Translating gives CASSPPVSGRGYEQFF.

The chain employs TRBV5-1 and TRBJ2-1, with 7 bases aligning to TRBD2. From germline, CDR1 is SGHRS and CDR2 YFSETQ. Trimming removed 1 base from V and 5 bases from J; junction bases left unmatched: 6. The CDR3 has 15 amino acids. CDR3 nucleotide sequence: TGCGCCAGCAGCTTGAGCCCTAGCGGCAACAATGAGCAGTTCTTC. The encoded protein is CASSLSPSGNNEQFF. The variable domain in full, completed from reference TRBV5-1 and TRBJ2-1, reads KAGVTQTPRYLIKTRGQQVTLSCSPISGHRSVSWYQQTPGQGLQFLFEYFSETQRNKGNFPGRFSGRQFSNSRSEMNVSTLELGDSALYLCASSLSPSGNNEQFFGPGTRLTVL.

The chain couples TRBV5-4 to TRBJ2-7; perhaps TRBD2 as D (5 bases). V was cut by 0 bases and J by 0 bases, with 10 bases left in between. There are 15 residues in the CDR3. Looked up from germline, CDR1 is SGHNT and CDR2 is YYREEE (reference sequence). CDR3 bases: TGTGCCAGCAGCTTGGGGGAGCGGAGCTCCTACGAGCAGTACTTC. This sequence encodes CASSLGERSSYEQYF.

In this sample, this clone turned up a few times. The chain combines TRBV6-1 with TRBJ1-1; D is unclear. Germline V gene lookup returns CDR1 MNHNS and CDR2 SASEGT. Trimming stripped 4 bases from V and 1 base from J, with 10 bases between. CDR3 length: 14 amino acids. CDR3 nucleotides: TGTGCCAGCAGTGCCCAGGTTGCGAACACTGAAGCTTTCTTT. Translated, it gives CASSAQVANTEAFF.

V gene TRBV9 combines with J gene TRBJ2-7, with 9 bases fitting TRBD2. With 3 bases clipped from V and 7 bases from J, the junction kept 5 bases outside the gene matches. The CDR3 runs 13 residues. Germline V CDR1 and CDR2: SGDLS, YYNGEE. The CDR3 DNA is TGTGCCAGCAGCGCTAGCGGGGTGGGGGAGCAGTACTTC. Translated: CASSASGVGEQYF. Filled out from reference TRBV9 and TRBJ2-7, the complete variable domain reads DSGVTQTPKHLITATGQRVTLRCSPRSGDLSVYWYQQSLDQGLQFLIQYYNGEERAKGNILERFSAQQFPDLHSELNLSSLELGDSALYFCASSASGVGEQYFGPGTRLTVT.

The V gene is TRBV18, the J gene TRBJ1-5; no firm D call. Germline V gene data show CDR1 as KGHSH and CDR2 as LQKENI. CDR3 length equals 16 residues. Trimming pared 2 bases from V and 2 bases from J, leaving 13 bases between. CDR3 residues: CASSPTPGRGNQPQHF. The CDR3 nucleotides read TGTGCCAGCTCACCAACCCCGGGAAGGGGCAATCAGCCCCAGCATTTT. Supplemented by reference TRBV18 and TRBJ1-5, the full variable domain reads NAGVMQNPRHLVRRRGQEARLRCSPMKGHSHVYWYRQLPEEGLKFMVYLQKENIIDESGMPKERFSAEFPKEGPSILRIQQVVRGDSAAYFCASSPTPGRGNQPQHFGDGTRLSIL.

The chain couples TRBV7-9 to TRBJ1-3; maybe TRBD1 (5 bases). V lost 5 bases and J lost 0, with 14 bases in between. CDR3 length equals 16 residues. Germline V CDR1 and CDR2: SEHNR, FQNEAQ (reference sequence). Here the CDR3 reads CASSPSSGTSGNTIYF. The DNA for the CDR3 is TGTGCCAGCAGCCCCAGTAGCGGGACCTCTGGAAACACCATATATTTT.

The chain joins TRBV4-1 to TRBJ1-5; TRBD1 matches 7 bases. V shed 4 bases and J 3 bases; nucleotides not matched to a gene: 6. The CDR3 consists of 15 residues. CDR1 MGHRA and CDR2 YSYEKL come from the germline V gene. CDR3 amino acids: CASSPGTAPNQPQHF. DNA of the CDR3: TGCGCCAGCAGCCCAGGGACAGCTCCCAATCAGCCCCAGCATTTT.

This chain connects TRBV9 to TRBJ2-7; 9 positions match TRBD1. This CDR3 spans 14 amino acids. After removal of 3 bases from V and 3 bases from J, the junction contained 4 bases not matched to a gene. Germline V gene lookup returns CDR1 SGDLS and CDR2 YYNGEE. CDR3 protein: CASSAGQGIYEQYF. CDR3 bases: TGTGCCAGCAGCGCAGGACAGGGGATCTACGAGCAGTACTTC.

The chain combines TRBV7-2 with TRBJ1-2; D not resolved. Between the trimmed V and J ends, which lost 5 bases and 2 bases, there was a span of 9 bases. The length of the CDR3 is 13 residues. From germline, CDR1 is SGHTA and CDR2 FQGNSA. The CDR3 DNA reads TGTGCCAGCAGCGTACAGATAAACTATGGCTACACCTTC. Protein sequence: CASSVQINYGYTF.

This clone was detected only once. The chain has TRBV19 and TRBJ2-5; D may be TRBD1 (5 bases). V shed 4 bases and J shed 1 base, with 10 bases lying between them. The CDR3 is made up of 14 amino acids. Germline-derived CDR1 and CDR2 are LNHDA and SQIVND (reference sequence). The CDR3 reads CASSNQGPQETQYF. Here the CDR3 DNA reads TGTGCCAGTAGTAACCAGGGCCCCCAAGAGACCCAGTACTTC.

The J gene is TRBJ1-2, the V gene TRBV19; 7 positions agree with TRBD1. V was clipped by 5 bases and J by 3 bases; unmatched bases: 3. Germline V gene data show CDR1 as LNHDA and CDR2 as SQIVND (reference sequence). This CDR3 is built from 13 residues. The CDR3 coding sequence is TGTGCCAGTAGTTACAGGGGCGACTATGGCTACACCTTC. The encoded protein is CASSYRGDYGYTF.

This chain links TRBV5-1 with TRBJ2-3, with TRBD2 as a possible D gene (7 bases). The CDR3 is 14 residues long. The V end lost 6 bases, the J end lost 4 bases, and 15 bases lay between the germline ends. Germline V lookup: CDR1 SGHRS, CDR2 YFSETQ. This CDR3 reads CASNNGGLSDTQYF. The CDR3 DNA is TGCGCCAGCAATAACGGGGGGCTCTCAGATACGCAGTATTTT.

This clone was observed once. The V and J genes are TRBV5-1 and TRBJ2-1, with TRBD2 matching over 14 bases. The CDR3 has 17 residues. Germline CDR1 SGHRS, CDR2 YFSETQ. V shed 4 bases and J 0 bases; nucleotides not matched to a gene: 3. The CDR3 DNA is TGCGCCAGCAGCGAAGGGACTAGCGGGGGCTCCTACAATGAGCAGTTCTTC. Protein: CASSEGTSGGSYNEQFF.